The rows below give T cell receptor beta chains drawn from one sample of a study of blood T cell repertoires in COVID-19. Only in-frame clones appear in the TCRdb table, and some are missing; sequencing was by immunoSEQ multiplex PCR. The sample contains 200,000 to 250,000 clones, roughly four fifths of which appear only once. Sequenced input: peripheral blood. Source of these receptors: an elderly woman with acute or convalescent COVID-19. The CDR3 runs from the conserved cysteine through the conserved F or W. The D gene is left open where the match is weak. A row's size may be missing; if present it is once, few, many or a size class.

CDR3nt: TGTGCCAGCAGCTTGGCGGCAGGCCAGAGCACAGATACGCAGTATTTT
CDR3aa: CASSLAAGQSTDTQYF
abundance: .
len: 16
d_gene: .
j_gene: TRBJ2-3
v_gene: TRBV5-5

CDR3nt: TGTGCCAGCAGCCCCTCGACTCTAGATACCCGCCTTTTT
CDR3aa: CASSPSTLDTRLF
abundance: .
len: 13
d_gene: .
j_gene: TRBJ2-3
v_gene: TRBV7-2

CDR3nt: TGCGCCAGCAGCCAACATAGCGGGAGCCCCTCCTACAATGAGCAGTTCTTC
CDR3aa: CASSQHSGSPSYNEQFF
abundance: .
len: 17
d_gene: TRBD2
j_gene: TRBJ2-1
v_gene: TRBV4-1

CDR3nt: TGTGCCAGCAGCCGGACTAGCGGGGCTTCCTACAATGAGCAGTTCTTC
CDR3aa: CASSRTSGASYNEQFF
abundance: .
len: 16
d_gene: TRBD2
j_gene: TRBJ2-1
v_gene: TRBV5-4

CDR3nt: TGCGCCAGCAGCCACCTAGCGGGGGGCGATACCTACGAGCAGTACTTC
CDR3aa: CASSHLAGGDTYEQYF
abundance: .
len: 16
d_gene: TRBD2
j_gene: TRBJ2-7
v_gene: TRBV4-3

CDR3nt: TGTGCCAGCAGCCGGGCAGGGGTAAACACCATATATTTT
CDR3aa: CASSRAGVNTIYF
abundance: .
len: 13
d_gene: .
j_gene: TRBJ1-3
v_gene: TRBV7-9

CDR3nt: TGTGCCAGCAGTTCACCCGGACAGGCCAAAAACATTCAGTACTTC
CDR3aa: CASSSPGQAKNIQYF
abundance: .
len: 15
d_gene: .
j_gene: TRBJ2-4
v_gene: TRBV5-4

CDR3nt: TGTGCCGTCCAGGGTACCACTGAAGCTTTCTTT
CDR3aa: CAVQGTTEAFF
abundance: .
len: 11
d_gene: .
j_gene: TRBJ1-1
v_gene: TRBV28

CDR3nt: TGTGCCAGCAGCTTAGTCTTCTGGGGGAGGGTTAGCGAGACCCAGTACTTC
CDR3aa: CASSLVFWGRVSETQYF
abundance: .
len: 17
d_gene: TRBD2
j_gene: TRBJ2-5
v_gene: TRBV7-2

CDR3nt: TGTGCCAGCAGCACCCTCTGGGGGGGGGAGGAATGCAATCAGCCCCAGCATTTT
CDR3aa: CASSTLWGGEECNQPQHF
abundance: .
len: 18
d_gene: .
j_gene: TRBJ1-5
v_gene: TRBV9

CDR3nt: TGCGCCAGCAGCGCCCCGAGAGGGGGCCGACAATACTCCTACAATGAGCAGTTCTTC
CDR3aa: CASSAPRGGRQYSYNEQFF
abundance: .
len: 19
d_gene: TRBD1
j_gene: TRBJ2-1
v_gene: TRBV4-1

CDR3nt: TGCGCCAGCAGCCAAGTTGAGGGGGGGCCCTACGATGAGCAGTTCTTC
CDR3aa: CASSQVEGGPYDEQFF
abundance: .
len: 16
d_gene: .
j_gene: TRBJ2-1
v_gene: TRBV4-3

CDR3nt: TGTGCCAGCAGTCCCTCCGACAGGGGCTATGGCTACTCCTTC
CDR3aa: CASSPSDRGYGYSF
abundance: .
len: 14
d_gene: TRBD1
j_gene: TRBJ1-2
v_gene: TRBV5-4

CDR3nt: TGTGCCAGCAGCCCCGTCGCGGGGCGGTACACAGATACGCAGTATTTT
CDR3aa: CASSPVAGRYTDTQYF
abundance: once
len: 16
d_gene: .
j_gene: TRBJ2-3
v_gene: TRBV3-1/TRBV3-2

CDR3nt: TGTGCCAGCAGTACGGGACAGCTAAACACTGAAGCTTTCTTT
CDR3aa: CASSTGQLNTEAFF
abundance: .
len: 14
d_gene: TRBD1
j_gene: TRBJ1-1
v_gene: TRBV2

CDR3nt: TGCGCCAGCAGCTTTGGGGCAAACTATGGCTACACCTTC
CDR3aa: CASSFGANYGYTF
abundance: .
len: 13
d_gene: .
j_gene: TRBJ1-2
v_gene: TRBV5-1

CDR3nt: TGTGCCAGTAGAAACAGCCGGACAGGGGGCTATGGCTACACCTTC
CDR3aa: CASRNSRTGGYGYTF
abundance: .
len: 15
d_gene: TRBD1
j_gene: TRBJ1-2
v_gene: TRBV19

CDR3nt: TGTGCCAGCAGCCAATACACAGATAACACTGAAGCTTTCTTT
CDR3aa: CASSQYTDNTEAFF
abundance: .
len: 14
d_gene: .
j_gene: TRBJ1-1
v_gene: TRBV7-9

CDR3nt: TGTGCTAGTGGTCCCCCGGGACTAGCGGGAGTGGATGAGCAGTTCTTC
CDR3aa: CASGPPGLAGVDEQFF
abundance: .
len: 16
d_gene: TRBD2
j_gene: TRBJ2-1
v_gene: TRBV12-5

CDR3nt: TGTGCCAGTAGACAAACCTGGGGGGTGAATGAGCAGTTCTTC
CDR3aa: CASRQTWGVNEQFF
abundance: .
len: 14
d_gene: .
j_gene: TRBJ2-1
v_gene: TRBV19

CDR3nt: TGTGCCCCTGTTCGTGGGGCAAAAAAGACAGGTGGAAACACCATATATTTT
CDR3aa: CAPVRGAKKTGGNTIYF
abundance: .
len: 17
d_gene: .
j_gene: TRBJ1-3
v_gene: TRBV21-1

CDR3nt: TGTGCCAGCAGTAGCGGGCTCTCCTACAATGAGCAGTTCTTC
CDR3aa: CASSSGLSYNEQFF
abundance: .
len: 14
d_gene: .
j_gene: TRBJ2-1
v_gene: TRBV2

CDR3nt: TGTGCCAGCAGTTACGGACTGCTACAGGGGGCGGGGGAGACCCAGTACTTC
CDR3aa: CASSYGLLQGAGETQYF
abundance: few
len: 17
d_gene: TRBD1
j_gene: TRBJ2-5
v_gene: TRBV6-2/TRBV6-3

CDR3nt: TGTGCCAGCATCAATCTAGCGGGAGGGGTCTACGAGCAGTACTTC
CDR3aa: CASINLAGGVYEQYF
abundance: .
len: 15
d_gene: TRBD2
j_gene: TRBJ2-7
v_gene: TRBV27

CDR3nt: TGTGCCAGTTTACCAATAGCCTCCTTTAACTATGGCTACACCTTC
CDR3aa: CASLPIASFNYGYTF
abundance: few
len: 15
d_gene: .
j_gene: TRBJ1-2
v_gene: TRBV19

CDR3nt: TGTGCCAGCAGCCAAGGACAGGGGCTCGGCTATGGCTACACCTTC
CDR3aa: CASSQGQGLGYGYTF
abundance: .
len: 15
d_gene: TRBD1
j_gene: TRBJ1-2
v_gene: TRBV2

CDR3nt: TGTGCCAGCAGTTACCACTCTGGAAACACCATATATTTT
CDR3aa: CASSYHSGNTIYF
abundance: .
len: 13
d_gene: .
j_gene: TRBJ1-3
v_gene: TRBV6-2/TRBV6-3

CDR3nt: TGTGCCAGCAGTGTGACTACAAACTACAATGAGCAGTTCTTC
CDR3aa: CASSVTTNYNEQFF
abundance: .
len: 14
d_gene: .
j_gene: TRBJ2-1
v_gene: TRBV28

CDR3nt: TGTGCCAGCAGCTTGTCCGGGACAGTGGCTGGGGCCAACGTCCTGACTTTC
CDR3aa: CASSLSGTVAGANVLTF
abundance: .
len: 17
d_gene: TRBD1
j_gene: TRBJ2-6
v_gene: TRBV11-2

CDR3nt: TGTGCCAGCAGTCGAGGACAGGGTATAGTCAATCAGCCCCAGCATTTT
CDR3aa: CASSRGQGIVNQPQHF
abundance: .
len: 16
d_gene: TRBD1
j_gene: TRBJ1-5
v_gene: TRBV5-8

CDR3nt: TGTGCCAGTTATGACAGGAACACCGGGGAGCTGTTTTTT
CDR3aa: CASYDRNTGELFF
abundance: .
len: 13
d_gene: .
j_gene: TRBJ2-2
v_gene: TRBV19

CDR3nt: TGTGCCAGCAGCGTAATAGCGGGAGTGGGCTACGAGCAGTACTTC
CDR3aa: CASSVIAGVGYEQYF
abundance: .
len: 15
d_gene: TRBD2
j_gene: TRBJ2-7
v_gene: TRBV9

CDR3nt: TGTGCCACGGCGGAATGGGGGGGCATGGACACTGAAGCTTTCTTT
CDR3aa: CATAEWGGMDTEAFF
abundance: .
len: 15
d_gene: .
j_gene: TRBJ1-1
v_gene: TRBV7-6

CDR3nt: TGTGCCAGCATGGGGACAGGGGAAACGGGAGCTTTCTTT
CDR3aa: CASMGTGETGAFF
abundance: .
len: 13
d_gene: TRBD1
j_gene: TRBJ1-1
v_gene: TRBV2